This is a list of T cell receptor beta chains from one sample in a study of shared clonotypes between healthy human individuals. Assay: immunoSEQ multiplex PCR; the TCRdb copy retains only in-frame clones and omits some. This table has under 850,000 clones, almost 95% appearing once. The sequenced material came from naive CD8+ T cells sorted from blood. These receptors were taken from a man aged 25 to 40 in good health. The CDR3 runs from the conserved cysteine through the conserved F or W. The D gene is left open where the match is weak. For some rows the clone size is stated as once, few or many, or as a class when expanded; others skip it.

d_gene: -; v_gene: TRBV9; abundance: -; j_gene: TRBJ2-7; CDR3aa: CASSVRDTAYEQYF; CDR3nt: TGTGCCAGCAGCGTCCGGGACACCGCCTACGAGCAGTACTTC
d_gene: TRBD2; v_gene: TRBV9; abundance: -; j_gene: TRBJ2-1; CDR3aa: CASSLSGSNEQFF; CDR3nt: TGTGCCAGCAGTCTTAGCGGGAGCAATGAGCAGTTCTTC
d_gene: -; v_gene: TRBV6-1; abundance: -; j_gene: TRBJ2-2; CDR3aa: CASSDVKQSYPNTGELFF; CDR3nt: TGTGCCAGCAGTGATGTTAAGCAGAGTTACCCCAACACCGGGGAGCTGTTTTTT
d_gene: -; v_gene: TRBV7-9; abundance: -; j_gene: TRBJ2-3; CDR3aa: CATSLPTDTQYF; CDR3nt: TGTGCCACCTCCCTCCCCACAGATACGCAGTATTTT
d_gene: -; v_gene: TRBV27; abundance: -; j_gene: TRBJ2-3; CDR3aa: CASSLFVDSPTPDTQYF; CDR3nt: TGTGCCAGCAGTTTATTCGTCGACAGTCCAACACCCGATACGCAGTATTTT
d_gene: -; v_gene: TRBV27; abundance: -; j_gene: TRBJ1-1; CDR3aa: CASSLKRGPNTEAFF; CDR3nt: TGTGCCAGCAGTTTAAAAAGGGGACCGAACACTGAAGCTTTCTTT
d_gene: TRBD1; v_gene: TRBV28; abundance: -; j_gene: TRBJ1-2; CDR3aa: CASSIPGQRHGYTF; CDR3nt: TGTGCCAGCAGTATTCCGGGACAGAGACATGGCTACACCTTC
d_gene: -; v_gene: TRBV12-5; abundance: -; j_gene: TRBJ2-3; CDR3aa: CASGFGAGGLTDTQYF; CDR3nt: TGTGCTAGTGGTTTCGGGGCAGGGGGGTTGACAGATACGCAGTATTTT
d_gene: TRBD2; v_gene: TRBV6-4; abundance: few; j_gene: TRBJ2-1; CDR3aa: CASSVAGDSYNEQFF; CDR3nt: TGTGCCAGCAGTGTAGCGGGAGACTCCTACAATGAGCAGTTCTTC
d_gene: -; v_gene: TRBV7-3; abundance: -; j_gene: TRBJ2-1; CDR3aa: CASSLEGSYNEQFF; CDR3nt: TGTGCCAGCAGCTTAGAGGGCTCCTACAATGAGCAGTTCTTC
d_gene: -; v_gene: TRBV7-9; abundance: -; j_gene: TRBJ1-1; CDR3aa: CASSLRTDTEAFF; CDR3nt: TGTGCCAGCAGCTTAAGGACAGACACTGAAGCTTTCTTT